This note documents a single T cell receptor beta chain sequence. Its antigen is currently unknown. PCR involved 60 Vbeta and 13 Jbeta primers. Only in-frame clones appear in the TCRdb table, and some are missing; sequencing was by immunoSEQ multiplex PCR. The table has about 130,000 clones, less than 80% seen once. CDR1 is SGHRS, CDR2 YFSETQ, per germline. The length of the CDR3 is 13 residues. Trimming took 4 bases from V and 10 from J; bases not matched to a gene: 9. These data come from a study of cytomegalovirus exposure and HLA in healthy donors. Overall study findings and caveats: Most subjects had HLA-A and HLA-B alleles reportedly predicted accurately by TCR beta sequences. Later analysis associated a missense DCLRE1C variant with TCR beta V- and J-gene trimming. The study put 150 to 200 TCR beta chains on its list as cytomegalovirus-associated.

Sequencing was carried out using PBMCs. This clonotype was sampled from a man in his forties in good health and CMV-seropositive. This rearrangement joins TRBV5-1 to TRBJ1-2; 8 bases match TRBD1. The chain's CDR3 is CASSRETGVAYTF. The CDR3 DNA sequence: TGCGCCAGCAGCAGAGAGACAGGGGTAGCCTACACCTTC.